The 28 T cell receptor beta chains in this list originate from one sample, sequenced in a study of control samples from healthy donors and cancer patients. The repertoire was sequenced with immunoSEQ multiplex PCR; TCRdb's copy has only in-frame clones and lacks some. Here the sample spans approximately 150,000 clones, around 88% being singletons. The sequencing sample was made of blood. These receptors were obtained from a man younger than 35 in good health.

V is TRBV30 and J is TRBJ2-3; 8 nucleotides match TRBD1. Germline trimming cut 0 bases from V and 4 bases from J; bases unmatched to any gene: 9. CDR1 is GTSNPN, CDR2 SVGIG, per germline (reference sequence). CDR3 size: 16 residues. CDR3 nucleotide sequence: TGTGCCTGGAGTGTATATGCAGGGGGCGCATCAGATACGCAGTATTTT. Translating gives CAWSVYAGGASDTQYF.

This clone was observed once. The rearrangement uses TRBV12-3 or TRBV12-4 and TRBJ2-5; D is possibly TRBD2 (6 bases). The CDR3 contains 13 residues. Trimming stripped 6 bases from V and 5 bases from J, with 13 bases between. The CDR3 DNA reads TGTGCCAGCAGGCCCGGAGGGGTTGAGACCCAGTACTTC. It is translated as CASRPGGVETQYF.

J is TRBJ1-1 and V is TRBV2; no clear D. The CDR3 runs 13 residues. The ends were cut back, 7 bases at V and 2 bases at J, with 11 bases in the middle. Germline V lookup: CDR1 SNHLY, CDR2 FYNNEI. The CDR3 bases are TGTGCCAGCAACGGGCAACGAAACACTGAAGCTTTCTTT. Amino acid sequence: CASNGQRNTEAFF. The full variable domain, its missing parts supplied by reference TRBV2 and TRBJ1-1, is EPEVTQTPSHQVTQMGQEVILRCVPISNHLYFYWYRQILGQKVEFLVSFYNNEISEKSEIFDDQFSVERPDGSNFTLKIRSTKLEDSAMYFCASNGQRNTEAFFGQGTRLTVV.

The rearrangement links TRBV6-6 to TRBJ1-1, with a possible D match to TRBD1 (5 bases). Germline assignment: CDR1 MNHNY and CDR2 SVGAGI (reference sequence). This CDR3 region has 12 residues. Trimming pared 11 bases from V and 9 bases from J, leaving 19 bases between. The CDR3 protein is CASAGTALQAFF. CDR3 in DNA: TGTGCCTCGGCGGGGACGGCGTTACAAGCTTTCTTT.

The chain joins TRBV18 to TRBJ1-1, with a weak D call TRBD1 (5 bases). The V end was cut by 0 bases, the J end by 1 base, with 15 bases between. This CDR3 contains 17 residues. In germline, CDR1 is KGHSH, CDR2 LQKENI. CDR3 region: CASSPPSGGLGNTEAFF. In nucleotides, the CDR3 is TGTGCCAGCTCACCACCGTCGGGGGGGTTAGGGAACACTGAAGCTTTCTTT.

The chain uses TRBV7-8 and TRBJ1-2; D is perhaps TRBD1 (5 bases). V lost 5 bases, J lost 4 bases, and 23 bases lay in between. Germline CDR1 and CDR2: SGHVS and FQNEAQ. The CDR3 contains 17 residues. CDR3 DNA sequence: TGTGCCAGCAGCAAGACAGTCTCTACCTCTGGCCTCTATGGCTACACCTTC. It encodes CASSKTVSTSGLYGYTF.

The V call is TRBV30, the J call TRBJ2-6; no definite D call. V lost 2 bases and J 5 bases, leaving 7 bases between the germline ends. This CDR3 is built from 13 residues. Germline lookup yields CDR1 GTSNPN and CDR2 SVGIG (reference sequence). The CDR3 region has the DNA TGTGCCTGGAGTATGCTTCGGGCCAACGTCCTGACTTTC. It is translated as CAWSMLRANVLTF.

The chain couples TRBV9 to TRBJ1-2, with D uncertain. The CDR3 covers 13 residues. The V gene lost 0 bases and the J gene lost 4 bases, with 7 bases spanning the gap. Per germline, CDR1 SGDLS and CDR2 YYNGEE. CDR3 nucleotide sequence: TGTGCCAGCAGCGTAGCTGAGAGCTATGGCTACACCTTC. It encodes CASSVAESYGYTF. The full variable domain, completed using reference TRBV9 and TRBJ1-2, is DSGVTQTPKHLITATGQRVTLRCSPRSGDLSVYWYQQSLDQGLQFLIQYYNGEERAKGNILERFSAQQFPDLHSELNLSSLELGDSALYFCASSVAESYGYTFGSGTRLTVV.

The chain is built from TRBV11-1 and TRBJ1-1; 10 bases match TRBD1. This CDR3 spans 16 amino acids. Losses at the gene ends were 4 bases for V and 0 bases for J; bases not matched to a gene: 5. Germline V CDR1 and CDR2: SGHAT, FQDESV (reference sequence). The CDR3 DNA sequence: TGTGCCAGCAGCTCCCGGACAGGGGGGATGAACACTGAAGCTTTCTTT. Amino acids: CASSSRTGGMNTEAFF.

In DNA form, the CDR3 reads TGTGCCAGTAGTATATCCCCGGACGGGGGGATCAGCGAGCAGTACTTC. Amino acid sequence: CASSISPDGGISEQYF. This chain connects TRBV19 to TRBJ2-7; 7 bases line up with TRBD2. The CDR3 has 16 residues. The V gene's germline CDR1 is LNHDA and CDR2 SQIVND (reference sequence). The ends lost 2 bases at V and 6 bases at J; junction bases unmatched: 13.

The chain has TRBV27 and TRBJ1-4; 10 nucleotides align to TRBD1. Germline trimming cut 6 bases from V and 7 bases from J; bases unmatched to any gene: 2. CDR1 MNHEY and CDR2 SMNVEV come from the germline V gene (reference sequence). The CDR3 runs 13 residues. In DNA, the CDR3 is TGTGCCAGCAGCCGACAGGGGGCTGAAAAACTGTTTTTT. Translated, it gives CASSRQGAEKLFF.

V is TRBV11-1 and J is TRBJ2-3; D perhaps matches TRBD2 (6 bases). CDR3 length equals 14 residues. Germline V gene data show CDR1 as SGHAT and CDR2 as FQDESV (reference sequence). The V and J ends lost 7 bases and 1 base respectively, with 12 bases between them. CDR3 nucleotides: TGTGCCAGCACTACGCCGGGGGGCACAGATACGCAGTATTTT. Its protein is CASTTPGGTDTQYF.

This chain connects TRBV6-5 to TRBJ1-5; 7 bases line up with TRBD1. Trimming took 6 bases from V and 4 from J; bases not matched to a gene: 6. There are 14 residues in the CDR3. Germline CDR1 is MNHEY and CDR2 is SVGAGI. The CDR3 region has the DNA TGTGCCAGCAGGGAGACAGGGCCTAATCAGCCCCAGCATTTT. Its translation: CASRETGPNQPQHF.

In its sample, this clone was seen once. This rearrangement joins TRBV20-1 to TRBJ2-7; TRBD2 might be the D (5 bases). Germline CDR1 DFQATT, CDR2 SNEGSKA (reference sequence). The CDR3 is 11 amino acids. The DNA of the CDR3 is TGCAGCGCGGGTGGGTCCTACGAGCAGTACTTC. Its translation is CSAGGSYEQYF.

The chain employs TRBV5-6 and TRBJ1-1; D is perhaps TRBD1 (5 bases). Trimming left V 4 bases short and J 6 bases short, with 19 bases between. CDR3 size: 15 residues. Germline CDR1 is SGHDT and CDR2 is YYEEEE. The CDR3 loop is CASSKGHRERAEAFF. The CDR3 nucleotides read TGTGCCAGCAGCAAAGGACACCGAGAGAGGGCTGAAGCTTTCTTT.

The chain joins TRBV6-5 to TRBJ2-2; 8 positions agree with TRBD1. J lost 6 bases, V lost 6 bases, and 6 bases had no gene match. Germline V gene lookup returns CDR1 MNHEY and CDR2 SVGAGI. The CDR3 has 14 amino acids. The CDR3 DNA is TGTGCCAGCAGCCGGACAGGGAGAGCCGGGGAGCTGTTTTTT. Translation gives CASSRTGRAGELFF.

CDR3 bases: TGTGCCAGCAGCCTGGGACTAGCGGGGGAGACCCAGTACTTC. Its translation: CASSLGLAGETQYF. V gene TRBV7-8 combines with J gene TRBJ2-5; the match to TRBD2 covers 13 bases. Unmatched junction bases numbered 2, after V lost 5 bases and J lost 5 bases. Germline V gene sequence: CDR1 SGHVS, CDR2 FQNEAQ. This CDR3 comprises 14 residues.

The V call is TRBV30, the J call TRBJ2-2; 7 positions match TRBD1. Germline lookup yields CDR1 GTSNPN and CDR2 SVGIG (reference sequence). The CDR3 covers 16 residues. J lost 3 bases, V lost 4 bases, and 11 bases had no gene match. The CDR3 spells CAWKQPRDRDTGELFF. The CDR3 bases are TGTGCCTGGAAGCAACCCCGGGACAGAGACACCGGGGAGCTGTTTTTT.

This chain joins TRBV5-1 and TRBJ2-7; D is unclear. The CDR3 is 11 amino acids. Germline values: CDR1 SGHRS, CDR2 YFSETQ. Between the trimmed V and J ends, which lost 0 bases and 3 bases, there was a span of 1 base. DNA for the CDR3: TGCGCCAGCAGCTTGGACTACGAGCAGTACTTC. It codes for CASSLDYEQYF.

The J gene is TRBJ2-1, the V gene TRBV9, with 9 bases aligning to TRBD2. Per the germline V gene, CDR1 is SGDLS and CDR2 is YYNGEE. V trimming: 0 bases; J trimming: 0 bases; junction bases outside the gene matches: 7. This CDR3 has 18 amino acids. The chain's CDR3 is CASSVGLAGSVSYNEQFF. DNA for the CDR3: TGTGCCAGCAGCGTAGGGCTAGCGGGGTCGGTCTCCTACAATGAGCAGTTCTTC.

The chain combines TRBV6-1 with TRBJ2-7, with no clear D. Between the trimmed V and J ends, which lost 3 bases and 6 bases, there was a span of 18 bases. This CDR3 has 15 residues. The germline V gene has CDR1 MNHNS and CDR2 SASEGT. CDR3 sequence: CASSDPGNPWGEQYF. For the CDR3, the DNA is TGTGCCAGCAGTGACCCAGGTAATCCTTGGGGCGAGCAGTACTTC.

J is TRBJ1-1 and V is TRBV11-2; D ambiguous. V was shortened by 3 bases and J by 5 bases, with 7 bases between the two germline ends. Germline CDR1 is SGHAT and CDR2 is FQNNGV. There are 12 residues in the CDR3. This CDR3 reads CASSFVATEAFF. The CDR3 bases are TGTGCCAGCAGCTTTGTAGCTACTGAAGCTTTCTTT.

This CDR3 reads CASSLGPGKGSTNEKLFF. CDR3 coding DNA: TGTGCCAGCAGCTTAGGGCCGGGGAAGGGATCAACTAATGAAAAACTGTTTTTT. This chain links TRBV7-6 with TRBJ1-4, with D uncertain. CDR3 size: 18 residues. Trimming took off 1 base at V and 0 bases at J, with 15 bases between the two ends. Per the germline V gene, CDR1 is SGHVS and CDR2 is FNYEAQ.

This clone appeared a few times. The J gene is TRBJ1-5, the V gene TRBV6-5; D is possibly TRBD1 (5 bases). This CDR3 comprises 14 residues. V was trimmed by 6 bases and J by 5 bases, leaving 14 bases between them. Germline assignment: CDR1 MNHEY and CDR2 SVGAGI. The CDR3 DNA reads TGTGCCAGCAGCTCAGGGAAAAAGGATCAGCCCCAGCATTTT. Protein sequence: CASSSGKKDQPQHF.

The chain carries TRBV5-6 and TRBJ1-2; D may be TRBD1 (5 bases). Germline V gene sequence: CDR1 SGHDT, CDR2 YYEEEE. CDR3 length equals 12 residues. V lost 9 bases and J 4 bases, leaving 13 bases between the germline ends. The CDR3 DNA is TGTGCCACCAGAGGGACGGCCTATGGCTACACCTTC. This sequence encodes CATRGTAYGYTF.

The chain links TRBV9 to TRBJ2-2; the match to TRBD2 covers 8 bases. Germline V gene sequence: CDR1 SGDLS, CDR2 YYNGEE. V lost 7 bases, J lost 6 bases, and 8 bases stayed unmatched. The CDR3 is 14 residues long. As DNA, the CDR3 is TGTGCCAGCTCCCCCTCCGGGGGGGCCGGGGAGCTGTTTTTT. It yields the protein CASSPSGGAGELFF.

The rearrangement links TRBV5-4 to TRBJ1-1; 9 bases fit TRBD1. Germline-derived CDR1 and CDR2 are SGHNT and YYREEE (reference sequence). V lost 4 bases to trimming and J lost 5 bases; unmatched junction nucleotides: 12. The CDR3 consists of 16 residues. CDR3 amino acids: CASSRAKGTGKTEAFF. Here the CDR3 DNA reads TGTGCCAGCAGCCGAGCCAAGGGGACAGGGAAAACTGAAGCTTTCTTT.

The chain uses TRBV18 and TRBJ1-2, with unresolved D. The CDR3 contains 13 residues. V was clipped by 3 bases and J by 8 bases, with 13 bases between them. CDR1 KGHSH and CDR2 LQKENI come from the germline V gene. Here the CDR3 DNA reads TGTGCCAGCTCACCGCCAGGAGATGGGGGCTACACCTTC. This sequence encodes CASSPPGDGGYTF.